The TCR beta chain described here comes from a study of Ad26.COV2.S vaccination and SARS-CoV-2 variants. Study-wide background: Doses of Ad26.COV2.S were injected into muscle once or twice, 56 days apart.

There are a few counts of this clone. TCRdb's table, derived via immunoSEQ multiplex PCR, lists solely in-frame clones and lacks some. The sample includes 400,000 to 450,000 clones, about nine tenths of them seen just once. Treatment described: some 20 received Ad26.COV2.S at low or high dose, single or two shots; roughly five received placebo; per-sample allocation not given. Sampling was done on day 63 after the first vaccine or placebo injection. Germline CDR1 reads MNHEY; CDR2 reads SVGAGI. The CDR3 has 13 amino acids. Deletions cut 2 bases from V and 1 base from J, with 6 bases between. The TCR was taken from a person between 18 and 65 years old who received the Ad26.COV2.S COVID-19 vaccine or a placebo. Sequenced here: peripheral blood, sampled in a trial of Ad26.COV2.S vaccine versus placebo. The chain uses TRBV6-5 and TRBJ2-7; no reliable D call. The CDR3 protein is CASSYGKSYEQYF. The CDR3 bases are TGTGCCAGCAGTTACGGCAAGTCCTACGAGCAGTACTTC.